The 30 T cell receptor beta chains presented below share a single source sample, sequenced in a study of shared clonotypes between healthy human individuals. TCRdb keeps only in-frame clones here, not all; method: immunoSEQ multiplex PCR. Of more than 2 million clones in the sample, almost 96% were seen once. The sample comprised naive CD4+ T cells sorted from blood. The subset is: CD45RA+ positively selected. These TCRs come from a young man in good health.

The CDR3 spells CASSAGTSGSWYEQYF. Written as DNA, the CDR3 is TGTGCCAGCAGCGCCGGGACTAGCGGGAGTTGGTACGAGCAGTACTTC. This chain connects TRBV4-2 to TRBJ2-7, with TRBD2 identical over 14 bases. J was trimmed by 4 bases and V by 5 bases; bases with no gene match: 7. Germline V gene data show CDR1 as LGHNA and CDR2 as YNFKEQ. The CDR3 loop spans 16 amino acids.

The V gene is TRBV10-3, the J gene TRBJ2-7; D is perhaps TRBD1 (5 bases). V lost 11 bases to trimming and J lost 1 base, with 18 bases between them. The CDR3 sequence is 14 residues long. The germline CDR1 and CDR2 sequences are ENHRY and SYGVKD. CDR3 protein: CAGPQGARSYEQYF. The CDR3 DNA follows: TGTGCCGGCCCCCAAGGGGCGCGATCCTACGAGCAGTACTTC.

The chain recombines TRBV7-2 with TRBJ2-1; unclear D gene. The V end lost 5 bases, the J end lost 4 bases, and 12 bases lay between the germline ends. The germline gives CDR1 SGHTA, CDR2 FQGNSA. The CDR3 runs 14 residues. CDR3 region: CASSPPLIYNEQFF. The CDR3 DNA sequence: TGTGCCAGCAGCCCCCCCCTCATTTACAATGAGCAGTTCTTC. The whole variable domain, filled in from reference TRBV7-2 and TRBJ2-1, reads GAGVSQSPSNKVTEKGKDVELRCDPISGHTALYWYRQSLGQGLEFLIYFQGNSAPDKSGLPSDRFSAERTGGSVSTLTIQRTQQEDSAVYLCASSPPLIYNEQFFGPGTRLTVL.

V usage is TRBV19 and J usage is TRBJ2-7; 10 positions agree with TRBD2. Per the germline V gene, CDR1 is LNHDA and CDR2 is SQIVND (reference sequence). Germline trimming cut 5 bases from V and 0 bases from J; bases unmatched to any gene: 10. This CDR3 has 17 amino acids. CDR3 nucleotides: TGTGCCAGTAGTGCGCGCACAGGGACTAGCGCCTCCTACGAGCAGTACTTC. Translation gives CASSARTGTSASYEQYF.

The chain carries TRBV6-5 and TRBJ1-6; D is possibly TRBD1 (5 bases). Germline-derived CDR1 and CDR2 are MNHEY and SVGAGI. V lost 7 bases to trimming and J lost 1 base, with 11 bases between them. The CDR3 covers 15 residues. The CDR3 region has the DNA TGTGCCAGCAATTGGGGGAGGTCCTATAATTCACCCCTCCACTTT. This translates into CASNWGRSYNSPLHF.

The chain joins TRBV18 to TRBJ2-7; either TRBD1 or TRBD2 may fit D (5 bases each). This CDR3 is 17 amino acids long. Trimming left V 3 bases short and J 0 bases short, with 18 bases between. CDR1 KGHSH and CDR2 LQKENI come from the germline V gene. The chain's CDR3 is CASSPSGIAGSSYEQYF. As DNA, the CDR3 is TGTGCCAGCTCACCTAGTGGCATAGCAGGGAGCTCCTACGAGCAGTACTTC.

This chain links TRBV4-1 with TRBJ2-3; 12 bases align to TRBD2. The CDR3 has 17 amino acids. CDR1 and CDR2 (germline): MGHRA, YSYEKL. V was pared by 4 bases and J by 0 bases, with 5 bases of the junction left unmatched. The CDR3 region has the DNA TGCGCCAGCAGCCGGGTCGGACTAGCGGGAAGCACAGATACGCAGTATTTT. It codes for CASSRVGLAGSTDTQYF.

The chain has TRBV5-1 and TRBJ1-1; a possible D gene is TRBD1 (5 bases). The CDR3 is made up of 14 amino acids. Germline loops: CDR1 SGHRS, CDR2 YFSETQ. V was shortened by 3 bases and J by 0 bases, with 9 bases between the two germline ends. DNA of the CDR3: TGCGCCAGCAGCTGGGGGGAAGTGAACACTGAAGCTTTCTTT. Encoded protein: CASSWGEVNTEAFF.

The J gene is TRBJ1-2, the V gene TRBV30, with no clear D. The CDR3 has 12 amino acids. Germline V gives CDR1 GTSNPN, CDR2 SVGIG (reference sequence). Trimming shortened V by 7 bases and J by 5 bases, and 14 bases separated the two germline ends. This CDR3 is CASLQARYGYTF. In DNA form, the CDR3 reads TGTGCCTCCCTCCAGGCCCGGTATGGCTACACCTTC.

The rearrangement links TRBV2 to TRBJ1-6, with D unresolved. CDR3 length equals 16 residues. Trimming removed 7 bases from V and 7 bases from J, with 20 bases in between. Germline V gene sequence: CDR1 SNHLY, CDR2 FYNNEI. The CDR3 loop is CASTSRTSQRNSPLHF. DNA of the CDR3: TGTGCCAGCACTTCTCGGACGTCCCAGCGGAATTCACCCCTCCACTTT.

In DNA form, the CDR3 reads TGTGCCAGCAGTGGCCTAAGGTCGGGGGACGAGCAGTACTTC. Translating it yields CASSGLRSGDEQYF. V and J are TRBV2 and TRBJ2-7, with a weak D call TRBD2 (6 bases). This CDR3 contains 14 residues. The germline V gene encodes CDR1 SNHLY and CDR2 FYNNEI. Trimming left V 4 bases short and J 5 bases short, with 15 bases between.

The J gene is TRBJ1-1, the V gene TRBV9; D possibly corresponds to TRBD1 (5 bases). Looked up from germline, CDR1 is SGDLS and CDR2 is YYNGEE. This CDR3 contains 14 residues. Trimming left V 0 bases short and J 3 bases short, with 9 bases between. CDR3 DNA sequence: TGTGCCAGCAGCGTAGACGGGGCATACACTGAAGCTTTCTTT. It codes for CASSVDGAYTEAFF. The whole variable domain, remainder taken from reference TRBV9 and TRBJ1-1, is DSGVTQTPKHLITATGQRVTLRCSPRSGDLSVYWYQQSLDQGLQFLIQYYNGEERAKGNILERFSAQQFPDLHSELNLSSLELGDSALYFCASSVDGAYTEAFFGQGTRLTVV.

The chain employs TRBV9 and TRBJ2-1; weak D call: TRBD1 (6 bases). Trimming removed 3 bases from V and 0 bases from J, with 10 bases in between. The CDR3 has 15 residues. CDR1 is SGDLS and CDR2 is YYNGEE in the germline V gene. The CDR3: CASSDRDSSYNEQFF. CDR3 coding DNA: TGTGCCAGCAGCGACAGGGATAGCTCCTACAATGAGCAGTTCTTC.

V gene TRBV6-6 combines with J gene TRBJ1-6; no firm D call. There are 12 residues in the CDR3. With 6 bases removed from V and 7 bases from J, the gap between germline ends came to 7 bases. Germline CDR1 reads MNHNY; CDR2 reads SVGAGI (reference sequence). CDR3 loop: CASSRQNSPLHF. The CDR3 coding sequence is TGTGCCAGCAGCCGTCAAAATTCACCCCTCCACTTT.

The genes are TRBV7-2 and TRBJ2-4; D gene ambiguous. The CDR3 has 16 amino acids. V shed 3 bases and J shed 0 bases, with 12 bases lying between them. CDR1 is SGHTA and CDR2 is FQGNSA in the germline V gene. This CDR3 reads CASSFDVGLAKNIQYF. DNA of the CDR3: TGTGCCAGCAGCTTCGACGTCGGCCTAGCCAAAAACATTCAGTACTTC.

As to this clone: This sample includes further DNA sequences coding for the same CDR3. The V call is TRBV5-1, the J call TRBJ2-3; 12 positions match TRBD2. Trimming removed 7 bases from V and 2 bases from J; junction bases left unmatched: 5. Germline V gene lookup returns CDR1 SGHRS and CDR2 YFSETQ. The CDR3 runs 15 residues. The CDR3, as DNA: TGCGCCAGCCGGACTAGCGGGGCCTCCACAGATACGCAGTATTTT. Translating it yields CASRTSGASTDTQYF.

Regarding this clone: This sample also contains other DNA sequences that code for the same CDR3. The chain is built from TRBV7-3 and TRBJ2-5, with 8 nucleotides matching TRBD2. The CDR3 sequence is 15 residues long. After removal of 2 bases from V and 4 bases from J, the junction contained 6 bases not matched to a gene. Per the germline V gene, CDR1 is SGHTA and CDR2 is FQGTGA. The CDR3: CASSLLAGGSETQYF. For the CDR3, the DNA is TGTGCCAGCAGCTTATTGGCGGGGGGCTCAGAGACCCAGTACTTC.

The chain uses TRBV18 and TRBJ2-7, with 8 nucleotides matching TRBD1. V lost 4 bases to trimming and J lost 4 bases; unmatched junction nucleotides: 6. The germline V gene encodes CDR1 KGHSH and CDR2 LQKENI. The CDR3 spans 14 residues. The CDR3 bases are TGTGCCAGCTCACAACCGGGACAGGAGTACGAGCAGTACTTC. Translated, it gives CASSQPGQEYEQYF.

The V and J genes are TRBV7-9 and TRBJ2-7; a possible D gene is TRBD2 (6 bases). This CDR3 is built from 17 residues. CDR1 is SEHNR, CDR2 FQNEAQ, per germline (reference sequence). V lost 0 bases to trimming and J lost 2 bases, with 17 bases between them. CDR3 nucleotides: TGTGCCAGCAGCTTAGCCCGGCCCGGGAGAGCTGCCTACGAGCAGTACTTC. Translation gives CASSLARPGRAAYEQYF.

The V gene is TRBV21-1, the J gene TRBJ2-7; the table names TRBD1, a call not compared with the DNA. TRBV21-1 is termed a pseudogene. The CDR3 consists of 14 residues. The CDR3, as DNA: TGTGCCAGCAGCAAATGTTCAAATCCCTACGAGCAGTACTTC. As protein: CASSKCSNPYEQYF.

The chain uses TRBV9 and TRBJ1-2, with D possibly being TRBD1 (5 bases). Germline values: CDR1 SGDLS, CDR2 YYNGEE. CDR3 size: 13 residues. The ends were cut back, 4 bases at V and 2 bases at J, with 9 bases in the middle. The CDR3 protein is CASSKDSNYGYTF. The CDR3, as DNA: TGTGCCAGCAGCAAAGACAGCAACTATGGCTACACCTTC.

The chain is built from TRBV25-1 and TRBJ1-3, with D possibly matching TRBD1 (5 bases). Trimming took 3 bases from V and 4 from J, leaving 13 bases between them. Per the germline V gene, CDR1 is MGHDK and CDR2 is SYGVNS. The CDR3 extends over 15 amino acids. CDR3 protein: CASSDSQGYGNTIYF. DNA of the CDR3: TGTGCCAGCAGTGACTCCCAGGGATACGGAAACACCATATATTTT.

The rearrangement joins TRBV29-1 to TRBJ1-3; no definite D call. V was shortened by 5 bases and J by 0 bases, with 8 bases between the two germline ends. Germline V gene lookup returns CDR1 SQVTM and CDR2 ANQGSEA. This CDR3 has 13 residues. This CDR3 reads CSVTTPSGNTIYF. The CDR3 DNA sequence: TGCAGCGTTACTACGCCCTCTGGAAACACCATATATTTT.

The chain employs TRBV28 and TRBJ1-1; D not certain. Germline V gives CDR1 MDHEN, CDR2 SYDVKM. The CDR3 sequence is 14 residues long. The V gene lost 4 bases and the J gene lost 1 base, with 10 bases spanning the gap. The CDR3 coding sequence is TGTGCCAGCAGTTCGGACGGACGGAACACTGAAGCTTTCTTT. Translating it yields CASSSDGRNTEAFF.

The rearrangement joins TRBV28 to TRBJ1-6, with D tentatively TRBD1 (6 bases). V was trimmed by 6 bases and J by 6 bases, leaving 21 bases between them. The CDR3 sequence is 17 residues long. Germline V gives CDR1 MDHEN, CDR2 SYDVKM. The CDR3 protein is CASRKSRGRGINSPLHF. For the CDR3, the DNA is TGTGCCAGCAGGAAGAGCAGGGGCCGGGGTATTAATTCACCCCTCCACTTT.

This clone came up once. This sequence joins TRBV28 and TRBJ2-7; 11 positions agree with TRBD1. V shed 1 base, J shed 4 bases, and the junction held 3 bases outside the gene matches. The CDR3 runs 15 residues. The germline CDR1 and CDR2 sequences are MDHEN and SYDVKM. The CDR3 here is CASSLSGTGGYEQYF. The CDR3 coding sequence is TGTGCCAGCAGTTTATCAGGGACAGGGGGTTACGAGCAGTACTTC. Complete variable domain (other parts from reference TRBV28 and TRBJ2-7): DVKVTQSSRYLVKRTGEKVFLECVQDMDHENMFWYRQDPGLGLRLIYFSYDVKMKEKGDIPEGYSVSREKKERFSLILESASTNQTSMYLCASSLSGTGGYEQYFGPGTRLTVT.

This rearrangement joins TRBV6-4 to TRBJ1-2; 10 bases fit TRBD1. V was clipped by 5 bases and J by 7 bases; unmatched bases: 4. CDR1 is MRHNA, CDR2 SNTAGT, per germline. The CDR3 totals 13 residues. As DNA, the CDR3 is TGTGCCAGCAGTCCGACAGGGGGCCTTGGCTACACCTTC. Translated, it gives CASSPTGGLGYTF.

This chain uses TRBV5-1 with TRBJ2-5, with D possibly being TRBD2 (5 bases). V was shortened by 4 bases and J by 0 bases, with 10 bases between the two germline ends. The V gene's germline CDR1 is SGHRS and CDR2 YFSETQ. The CDR3 is 14 amino acids. The CDR3 here is CASSPAGDQETQYF. The CDR3 DNA is TGCGCCAGCAGCCCGGCCGGGGACCAAGAGACCCAGTACTTC.

J is TRBJ2-7 and V is TRBV30, with D perhaps matching TRBD1 (6 bases). Trimming took 3 bases from V and 2 from J, leaving 11 bases between them. CDR1 is GTSNPN, CDR2 SVGIG, per germline (reference sequence). The CDR3 is made up of 13 amino acids. DNA for the CDR3: TGTGCCTGGAGCAGGGGAGATCCCTACGAGCAGTACTTC. It codes for CAWSRGDPYEQYF.

The genes are TRBV4-1 and TRBJ2-1; D remains ambiguous. Germline CDR1 MGHRA, CDR2 YSYEKL. Trimming shortened V by 0 bases and J by 0 bases, and 15 bases separated the two germline ends. The CDR3 contains 18 residues. CDR3 sequence (DNA): TGCGCCAGCAGCCAAGATCACGAGCGCGTAAGCTCCTACAATGAGCAGTTCTTC. Amino acids: CASSQDHERVSSYNEQFF.